Listed below are T cell receptor beta chains from one sample, sequenced in a study of T cells in Graves' hyperthyroidism and ophthalmopathy. TCRdb itself ran the multiplex PCR reads through MiXCR, one entry per CDR3 protein. The data hold about 700,000 distinct CDR3 sequences, with 12% to 15% observed a single time. The specimen sequenced was blood. Receptors originate from a young woman with Graves' hyperthyroidism. CDR3s include the opening cysteine and the closing phenylalanine or tryptophan. A D gene is named only where the DNA matches it firmly. Some rows have no size entry. The others give once, few or many, or a class for an expanded clone.

clone_size: .
j_call: TRBJ2-7
v_call: TRBV6-2/TRBV6-3
d_call: TRBD2
cdr3_aa: CASNYSSWGLAGAEQYF
cdr3_nt: TGTGCCAGCAATTACTCGAGTTGGGGACTAGCGGGAGCCGAGCAGTACTTC

clone_size: few
j_call: TRBJ2-7
v_call: TRBV6-1
d_call: .
cdr3_aa: CASTRGRGSYEQYF
cdr3_nt: TGTGCCAGCACTCGTGGCCGGGGATCCTACGAGCAGTACTTC

clone_size: few
j_call: TRBJ2-3
v_call: TRBV19
d_call: .
cdr3_aa: CASSISPHRGPDTQYF
cdr3_nt: TGTGCCAGTAGTATATCCCCCCACCGGGGACCAGATACGCAGTATTTT

clone_size: few
j_call: TRBJ2-3
v_call: TRBV5-4
d_call: TRBD1
cdr3_aa: CATTGETDTQYF
cdr3_nt: TGTGCCACGACAGGGGAGACAGATACGCAGTATTTT

clone_size: few
j_call: TRBJ2-3
v_call: TRBV20-1
d_call: .
cdr3_aa: CSAGPGWTDTQYF
cdr3_nt: TGCAGTGCTGGCCCAGGGTGGACAGATACGCAGTATTTT

clone_size: once
j_call: TRBJ1-2
v_call: TRBV2
d_call: .
cdr3_aa: CASSESSSYGYTF
cdr3_nt: TGTGCCAGCAGTGAAAGTTCGTCCTATGGCTACACCTTC

clone_size: many
j_call: TRBJ2-7
v_call: TRBV7-3
d_call: TRBD1
cdr3_aa: CASSSDRDGYEQYF
cdr3_nt: TGTGCCAGCAGCTCGGACAGGGATGGGTACGAGCAGTACTTC

clone_size: .
j_call: TRBJ1-1
v_call: TRBV20-1
d_call: .
cdr3_aa: CSAPQGPTEAFF
cdr3_nt: TGCAGTGCCCCTCAGGGGCCCACTGAAGCTTTCTTT

clone_size: few
j_call: TRBJ1-5
v_call: TRBV27
d_call: TRBD1
cdr3_aa: CASSLATRQGAGQPQHF
cdr3_nt: TGTGCCAGCAGTTTAGCAACTCGACAGGGGGCCGGTCAGCCCCAGCATTTT

clone_size: .
j_call: TRBJ2-7
v_call: TRBV15
d_call: TRBD1
cdr3_aa: CATSRDPQGASEQYF
cdr3_nt: TGTGCCACCAGCAGAGATCCCCAGGGGGCCTCCGAGCAGTACTTC